This T cell receptor beta chain was obtained from a study of PD-1 blockade in mismatch repair-deficient tumors. On the study more broadly: All were previously treated, progressing patients with about 11 mismatch repair-deficient cancer types.

The assay was immunoSEQ multiplex PCR, and TCRdb's table has in-frame clones only and misses some. Counted here are 50,000 or so clones, 77% occurring once; the ten biggest clones make up roughly 3%. PCR or immunohistochemistry showed mismatch repair deficiency in every enrolled patient. A few pembrolizumab responders had their TCRs sequenced. Overall study results and limits: After pembrolizumab, tumor-resident clones rose rapidly, then generally contracted before radiologic responses.

Trimming removed 1 base at V and 8 bases at J, with 14 bases between. CDR1 and CDR2 (germline): GTSNPN, SVGIG (reference sequence). This CDR3 region has 14 residues. A single count supports this clone. Its antigen is not known. V usage is TRBV30 and J usage is TRBJ1-4; no definite D call. The sample in question was PBMCs, obtained before pembrolizumab treatment. This receptor was obtained from an adult with mismatch repair-deficient cancer. The CDR3 DNA sequence: TGTGCCTGGAGTGGGGGATACGGAGGGGAAAAACTGTTTTTT. Its translation is CAWSGGYGGEKLFF.